This record looks at one T cell receptor (beta chain) sequence and its context. The specificity of this receptor is unknown. The input lacks base qualities; no much larger clone sits a single base away. This record belongs to a study of blood T cell repertoires in COVID-19 (dated by TCRdb to 2019 to 2021). Regarding the research as a whole: Samples from collaborators originated in the United States, Italy and Spain and spanned both the acute and convalescent phases of COVID-19. Nearly every sample came with metadata listing a de-identified subject ID, COVID-19 status, age in years and sex. Where available, HLA class I and class II types were obtained from metadata supplied by the sample provider rather than from assay-based typing. The samples were drawn from the first 160 participants of the ongoing ImmuneRACE study and from 1,254 subjects provided by 6 global collaborators. The prospective study material was composed of cDNA or gDNA derived from T cells, B-cell-depleted T cells, or PBMCs. Subjects who had been exposed to COVID-19, were actively infected with it, or had recovered from it provided the deeply sampled blood TCRbeta repertoires that made up the dataset. The repertoires were released in a freely available public database intended as a resource for research on the immune response to SARS-CoV-2.

The CDR1 and CDR2 encoded by the germline V gene are MDHEN and SYDVKM. Spanning cysteine to phenylalanine, the CDR3 consists of 15 amino acids. Only the CDR3 DNA is retained, 45 bases long and in frame from the first base. The germline ends are 16 bases apart after V is trimmed by 4 bases and J by 9 bases. The study at large found these results: The quantity of clinical and demographic metadata differed by source and by participant and was supplied without curation.

Each collaborating institution followed its own protocols to collect whole blood in K2EDTA tubes. For TCRbeta analysis, collaborators shipped samples as frozen whole blood, isolated PBMCs, or DNA extracted from either of those sample types. TCRbeta CDR3 regions were amplified from genomic DNA using the immunoSEQ Assay, a bias-controlled multiplex PCR. The study's own analysis went as follows. Nucleated cell counts per sample were estimated from amplification of reference gene primers within the assay. To quantify the absolute abundance of each unique TCRbeta CDR3 rearrangement, sequence reads were collapsed and filtered. For each sample, productive Simpson clonality was calculated as the square root of Simpson's diversity index over productive rearrangements. TCRdb holds this immuneACCESS table with in-frame rearrangements only. Some clones are missing; in checked studies, unresolved V genes explain under half, and the rest has no known cause. V and J calls and clone size are those listed in that table; D and trimming were worked out from the DNA. Recorded for this sample are about 49,000 clones; 77% of them occurred a single time. The ten top clones hold around two fifths of the sample.

The TCR was taken from a man between 65 and 85 years old with active or convalescent COVID-19. The chain is encoded by TRBV28 joined to TRBJ1-6; no D gene can be assigned with confidence. Sequencing input: peripheral blood. The CDR3 is CASSSRVLPSSPLHF. The bases are TGTGCCAGCAGTTCGAGGGTCCTCCCCAGTTCACCCCTCCACTTT.